This T cell receptor beta chain comes out of a study of T-cell reconstitution after alpha-beta-depleted transplantation in children. This sample's TCRbeta library carried unique molecular identifier barcodes. TCRdb recomputed calls from the PCR reads with MiXCR, one row per CDR3 protein. The data contain about 690,000 distinct CDR3 sequences, around a sixth of them singletons. This CDR3 comprises 16 residues. Germline lookup yields CDR1 SGDLS and CDR2 YYNGEE. With 3 bases clipped from V and 4 bases from J, the junction kept 7 bases outside the gene matches. Sequencing was performed on PBMCs from the stem cell graft donor, taken from the stem cell graft. The chain joins TRBV9 to TRBJ2-5, with 12 bases identical to TRBD2. This sequence originates from a human donor who donated a stem cell graft to a child with acute myeloid leukemia. CDR3 loop: CASSAGLAGLRETQYF. CDR3 DNA: TGTGCCAGCAGCGCAGGACTAGCGGGGCTTCGAGAGACCCAGTACTTC.